This T cell receptor beta chain was captured in a study of T cells in Graves' hyperthyroidism and ophthalmopathy. The CDR3 extends over 11 amino acids. Trimming took 2 bases from V and 9 from J, leaving 8 bases between them. Germline loops: CDR1 GTSNPN, CDR2 SVGIG (reference sequence). Researchers amplified the TCR beta CDR3 regions from RNA transcripts. TCR CDR3 regions were first amplified by RT-PCR with HTBI primers. Using its own MiXCR run on the multiplex PCR reads, TCRdb lists one record per CDR3 protein. The table includes a few hundred thousand distinct CDR3 sequences, around a fifth detected once. This clonotype was found a few times.

The clonotype originates from a man aged 50-60 years with Graves' ophthalmopathy. The sequencing input was blood. The chain employs TRBV30 and TRBJ2-1; D ambiguous. CDR3 amino acids: CAWSLMSEQFF. CDR3 nucleotide sequence: TGTGCCTGGAGTCTAATGTCTGAGCAGTTCTTC.